The rows below give T cell receptor beta chains drawn from one sample of a study of T cell repertoires in cytomegalovirus infection. TCRdb re-derived calls from the reads in MiXCR, one entry per CDR3 protein. The sample contains approximately 260,000 distinct CDR3 sequences, over 15% of which appear only once. The sequenced material came from CD8+ T cells from PBMCs. These receptors originate from a human donor in good health (CMV status not recorded). Some clones in this sample may be carry-over from other donors' samples. Both conserved end residues are part of each CDR3. The D gene is left open where the match is weak. Clone size is shown for a subset of rows, as once, few, many or a class of expanded clone.

d_call: -; j_call: TRBJ2-7; v_call: TRBV7-2; clone_size: many; cdr3_aa: CAPPGPDEQYF; cdr3_nt: TGTGCTCCCCCCGGGCCTGACGAGCAGTACTTC
d_call: TRBD1; j_call: TRBJ2-1; v_call: TRBV12-3/TRBV12-4; clone_size: many; cdr3_aa: CASSLAGTGVNEQFF; cdr3_nt: TGTGCCAGCAGTTTAGCCGGGACAGGGGTCAATGAGCAGTTCTTC
d_call: -; j_call: TRBJ2-7; v_call: TRBV5-4; clone_size: few; cdr3_aa: CASSLYGDEIYEQYF; cdr3_nt: TGTGCCAGCAGCTTGTACGGGGATGAGATCTACGAGCAGTACTTC
d_call: -; j_call: TRBJ2-2; v_call: TRBV27; clone_size: -; cdr3_aa: CASKTGPNTGELFF; cdr3_nt: TGTGCCAGCAAGACAGGACCTAACACCGGGGAGCTGTTTTTT
d_call: -; j_call: TRBJ2-7; v_call: TRBV11-2; clone_size: few; cdr3_aa: CASSLWAREQYF; cdr3_nt: TGTGCCAGCAGCCTGTGGGCCCGCGAGCAGTACTTC
d_call: TRBD1; j_call: TRBJ2-2; v_call: TRBV28; clone_size: few; cdr3_aa: CASSTGAGELFF; cdr3_nt: TGTGCCAGCAGTACAGGGGCCGGGGAGCTGTTTTTT
d_call: TRBD1; j_call: TRBJ1-5; v_call: TRBV5-6; clone_size: few; cdr3_aa: CASSLGTGAGNQPQHF; cdr3_nt: TGTGCCAGCAGCTTGGGTACAGGGGCGGGTAATCAGCCCCAGCATTTT
d_call: -; j_call: TRBJ2-1; v_call: TRBV5-4; clone_size: -; cdr3_aa: CASSPTTGSADNEQFF; cdr3_nt: TGTGCCAGCAGCCCCACGACGGGATCTGCAGACAATGAGCAGTTCTTC
d_call: -; j_call: TRBJ1-6; v_call: TRBV12-3/TRBV12-4; clone_size: -; cdr3_aa: CASRGTAEGSPLHF; cdr3_nt: TGTGCCAGCAGAGGAACAGCCGAGGGTTCACCCCTCCACTTT
d_call: -; j_call: TRBJ2-2; v_call: TRBV2; clone_size: -; cdr3_aa: CASWGSPNTGELFF; cdr3_nt: TGTGCTTCTTGGGGCAGTCCGAACACCGGGGAGCTGTTTTTT
d_call: -; j_call: TRBJ1-1; v_call: TRBV4-1; clone_size: -; cdr3_aa: CASSQDFGALGTEAFF; cdr3_nt: TGCGCCAGCAGCCAAGATTTCGGTGCTTTAGGTACTGAAGCTTTCTTT
d_call: -; j_call: TRBJ2-2; v_call: TRBV7-2; clone_size: few; cdr3_aa: CASSLVVLGGLVGELFF; cdr3_nt: TGTGCCAGCAGCTTAGTCGTTCTGGGGGGGCTTGTCGGGGAGCTGTTTTTT
d_call: -; j_call: TRBJ2-1; v_call: TRBV7-9; clone_size: -; cdr3_aa: CASSLGGDSEQFF; cdr3_nt: TGTGCCAGCAGCTTAGGAGGGGATAGTGAGCAGTTCTTC
d_call: -; j_call: TRBJ2-7; v_call: TRBV5-8; clone_size: few; cdr3_aa: CASSLQPFSYEQYF; cdr3_nt: TGTGCCAGCAGCCTCCAGCCATTTTCCTACGAGCAGTACTTC
d_call: -; j_call: TRBJ1-1; v_call: TRBV7-2; clone_size: many; cdr3_aa: CASSLGGEAFF; cdr3_nt: TGTGCCAGCAGTTTGGGAGGTGAAGCTTTCTTT
d_call: -; j_call: TRBJ1-4; v_call: TRBV6-5; clone_size: -; cdr3_aa: CASGREFGTNEKLFF; cdr3_nt: TGTGCCAGCGGGCGGGAATTCGGGACTAATGAAAAACTGTTTTTT
d_call: TRBD1; j_call: TRBJ1-2; v_call: TRBV7-9; clone_size: -; cdr3_aa: CASSNSRDREGVYGYTF; cdr3_nt: TGTGCCAGCAGCAACTCCCGGGACAGGGAGGGGGTCTATGGCTACACCTTC
d_call: -; j_call: TRBJ1-6; v_call: TRBV28; clone_size: -; cdr3_aa: CASSTRYRGVYNSPLHF; cdr3_nt: TGTGCCAGCAGTACCCGATACCGGGGCGTATATAATTCACCCCTCCACTTT
d_call: -; j_call: TRBJ2-1; v_call: TRBV5-1; clone_size: many; cdr3_aa: CASSSLPGNEQFF; cdr3_nt: TGCGCCAGCAGCTCGCTCCCGGGTAATGAGCAGTTCTTC
d_call: -; j_call: TRBJ1-2; v_call: TRBV29-1; clone_size: few; cdr3_aa: CSVEGNNYGYTF; cdr3_nt: TGCAGCGTTGAAGGGAATAACTATGGCTACACCTTC
d_call: -; j_call: TRBJ2-1; v_call: TRBV7-8; clone_size: few; cdr3_aa: CASSLERFGGNEQFF; cdr3_nt: TGTGCCAGCAGCTTGGAGAGGTTCGGGGGCAATGAGCAGTTCTTC
d_call: -; j_call: TRBJ2-1; v_call: TRBV6-8; clone_size: -; cdr3_aa: CATKSGEQFF; cdr3_nt: TGTGCCACCAAAAGTGGGGAGCAGTTCTTC
d_call: -; j_call: TRBJ2-3; v_call: TRBV28; clone_size: many; cdr3_aa: CASRPTGGGFADTQYF; cdr3_nt: TGTGCCAGCAGACCCACAGGCGGGGGCTTCGCAGATACGCAGTATTTT
d_call: -; j_call: TRBJ1-2; v_call: TRBV15; clone_size: -; cdr3_aa: CATSREEGDGYTF; cdr3_nt: TGTGCCACCAGCAGAGAGGAGGGAGATGGCTACACCTTC
d_call: -; j_call: TRBJ2-7; v_call: TRBV12-3/TRBV12-4; clone_size: many; cdr3_aa: CASGLSAYEQYF; cdr3_nt: TGTGCCAGCGGACTATCTGCCTACGAGCAGTACTTC
d_call: -; j_call: TRBJ1-1; v_call: TRBV7-6; clone_size: -; cdr3_aa: CANSQQANTEAFF; cdr3_nt: TGTGCCAACAGTCAACAGGCGAACACTGAAGCTTTCTTT
d_call: -; j_call: TRBJ1-5; v_call: TRBV28; clone_size: many; cdr3_aa: CASSLRGAGGEPQHF; cdr3_nt: TGTGCCAGCAGTTTACGGGGGGCCGGAGGTGAACCCCAGCATTTT
d_call: -; j_call: TRBJ2-2; v_call: TRBV11-3; clone_size: few; cdr3_aa: CASSDQGTGELFF; cdr3_nt: TGTGCCAGCAGTGACCAGGGTACCGGGGAGCTGTTTTTT
d_call: -; j_call: TRBJ1-1; v_call: TRBV7-8; clone_size: many; cdr3_aa: CASSAADRNTEAFF; cdr3_nt: TGTGCCAGCAGCGCGGCAGATCGGAACACTGAAGCTTTCTTT
d_call: -; j_call: TRBJ1-2; v_call: TRBV6-4; clone_size: -; cdr3_aa: CASSDGNRDYGYTF; cdr3_nt: TGTGCCAGCAGTGACGGGAACAGGGACTATGGCTACACCTTC
d_call: -; j_call: TRBJ1-3; v_call: TRBV7-2; clone_size: many; cdr3_aa: CASSLGRVPNSGNTIYF; cdr3_nt: TGTGCCAGCAGCCTCGGAAGGGTACCCAACTCTGGAAACACCATATATTTT
d_call: TRBD2; j_call: TRBJ2-1; v_call: TRBV28; clone_size: many; cdr3_aa: CASSLTSTGTSNEQFF; cdr3_nt: TGTGCCAGCAGCCTAACAAGTACCGGGACTAGCAATGAGCAGTTCTTC
d_call: -; j_call: TRBJ1-5; v_call: TRBV7-6; clone_size: many; cdr3_aa: CASSLSTGNSYSNQPQHF; cdr3_nt: TGTGCCAGCAGCTTAAGTACCGGTAACAGCTATAGCAATCAGCCCCAGCATTTT
d_call: -; j_call: TRBJ1-3; v_call: TRBV19; clone_size: -; cdr3_aa: CATGDRTEGGNTIYF; cdr3_nt: TGTGCCACCGGGGACCGCACTGAAGGAGGAAACACCATATATTTT
d_call: TRBD1; j_call: TRBJ2-2; v_call: TRBV12-5; clone_size: many; cdr3_aa: CASGFILDRDTGELFF; cdr3_nt: TGTGCTAGTGGGTTCATTCTAGACAGGGACACCGGGGAGCTGTTTTTT
d_call: TRBD1; j_call: TRBJ1-5; v_call: TRBV12-3/TRBV12-4; clone_size: many; cdr3_aa: CASSWDRVNQPQHF; cdr3_nt: TGTGCCAGCAGTTGGGACAGGGTGAATCAGCCCCAGCATTTT
d_call: -; j_call: TRBJ1-1; v_call: TRBV5-6; clone_size: -; cdr3_aa: CASSGGYIPPIRRNTEAFF; cdr3_nt: TGTGCCAGCAGCGGTGGCTACATCCCCCCGATACGACGGAACACTGAAGCTTTCTTT
d_call: -; j_call: TRBJ2-1; v_call: TRBV20-1; clone_size: few; cdr3_aa: CSARGRLKYNEQFF; cdr3_nt: TGCAGTGCTCGCGGGCGTTTAAAGTACAATGAGCAGTTCTTC
d_call: TRBD2; j_call: TRBJ2-3; v_call: TRBV6-2/TRBV6-3; clone_size: many; cdr3_aa: CASNLRGGTDTQYF; cdr3_nt: TGTGCCAGCAATCTGCGGGGGGGGACAGATACGCAGTATTTT
d_call: TRBD1; j_call: TRBJ2-7; v_call: TRBV7-6; clone_size: many; cdr3_aa: CASSQRFGQAYEQYF; cdr3_nt: TGTGCCAGCAGCCAAAGATTTGGACAGGCTTACGAGCAGTACTTC